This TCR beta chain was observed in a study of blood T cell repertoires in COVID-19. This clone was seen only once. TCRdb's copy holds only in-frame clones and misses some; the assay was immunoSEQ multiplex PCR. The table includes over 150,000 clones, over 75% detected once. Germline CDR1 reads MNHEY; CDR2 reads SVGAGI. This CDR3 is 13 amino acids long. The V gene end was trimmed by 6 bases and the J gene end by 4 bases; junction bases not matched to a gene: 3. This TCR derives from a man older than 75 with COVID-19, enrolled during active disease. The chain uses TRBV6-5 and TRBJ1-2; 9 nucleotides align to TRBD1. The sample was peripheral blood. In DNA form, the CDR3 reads TGTGCCAGCAGGACAGGGGGAAGCTATGGCTACACCTTC. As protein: CASRTGGSYGYTF.